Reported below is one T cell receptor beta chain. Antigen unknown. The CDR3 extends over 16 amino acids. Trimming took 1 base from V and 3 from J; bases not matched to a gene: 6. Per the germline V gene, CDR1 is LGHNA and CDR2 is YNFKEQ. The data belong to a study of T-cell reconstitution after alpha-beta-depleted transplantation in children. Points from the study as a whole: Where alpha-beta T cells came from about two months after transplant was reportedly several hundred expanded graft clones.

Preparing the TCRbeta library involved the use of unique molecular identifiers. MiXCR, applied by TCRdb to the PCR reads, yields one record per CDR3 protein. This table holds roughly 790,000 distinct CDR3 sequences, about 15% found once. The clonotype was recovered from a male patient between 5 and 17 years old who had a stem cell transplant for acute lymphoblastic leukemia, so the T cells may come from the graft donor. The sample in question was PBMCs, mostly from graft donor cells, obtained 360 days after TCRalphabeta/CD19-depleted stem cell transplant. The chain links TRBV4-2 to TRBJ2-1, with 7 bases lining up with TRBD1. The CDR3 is CASSQGDRFVYNEQFF. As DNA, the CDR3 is TGTGCCAGCAGCCAAGGGGACAGATTCGTCTACAATGAGCAGTTCTTC.